These 25 T cell receptor beta chains share one sample of origin, sequenced in a study of T cells after yellow fever vaccination. TCRdb passed the 5' RACE reads through MiXCR, listing each CDR3 protein once. The data show about 350,000 distinct CDR3 sequences, under 14% seen once. Sequencing was performed on PBMCs, taken on the day of the first yellow fever vaccination. These receptors were taken from a man between 18 and 29 years old who received the YFV17D yellow fever vaccine.

This clonotype was seen only a few times. The V call is TRBV2, the J call TRBJ1-1; 10 positions agree with TRBD1. The germline gives CDR1 SNHLY, CDR2 FYNNEI. CDR3 length: 15 residues. Germline trimming cut 3 bases from V and 4 bases from J; bases unmatched to any gene: 5. The CDR3 region is CASSDLRTGGTEAFF. CDR3 in DNA: TGTGCCAGCAGTGACCTCCGGACAGGGGGCACTGAAGCTTTCTTT.

This rearrangement joins TRBV9 to TRBJ1-1, with D tentatively TRBD1 (6 bases). Germline V lookup: CDR1 SGDLS, CDR2 YYNGEE. Trimming shortened V by 6 bases and J by 3 bases, and 12 bases separated the two germline ends. The CDR3 contains 13 residues. The CDR3 loop reads CASTLGAHTEAFF. DNA of the CDR3: TGTGCCAGCACGTTGGGGGCTCACACTGAAGCTTTCTTT.

This clonotype was counted between two and nine times. Here the CDR3 reads CASSFFWGGGEQFF. The CDR3 region has the DNA TGTGCCAGCAGTTTTTTCTGGGGCGGTGGTGAGCAGTTCTTC. The chain is built from TRBV12-3 or TRBV12-4 and TRBJ2-1, with D perhaps matching TRBD1 (5 bases). This CDR3 comprises 14 residues. The V and J ends lost 3 bases and 9 bases respectively, with 15 bases between them.

The chain recombines TRBV2 with TRBJ2-1; TRBD2 might be the D (7 bases). Germline assignment: CDR1 SNHLY and CDR2 FYNNEI. The CDR3 spans 14 residues. With 8 bases removed from V and 8 bases from J, the gap between germline ends came to 19 bases. The CDR3 bases are TGTGCCAGCGTCCTCGGGGGGCTTAGCGATGAGCAGTTCTTC. Protein sequence: CASVLGGLSDEQFF.

This clonotype showed up just a few times. The V gene is TRBV3-1, the J gene TRBJ2-5; D remains ambiguous. This CDR3 is 11 amino acids long. CDR1 is LGHDT, CDR2 YNNKEL, per germline (reference sequence). V was trimmed by 0 bases and J by 7 bases, leaving 3 bases between them. The CDR3 sequence: CASSQETTQYF. CDR3 nucleotides: TGTGCCAGCAGCCAAGAGACGACCCAGTACTTC.

This clonotype has a handful of counts. J is TRBJ2-5 and V is TRBV5-4; 8 bases are shared with TRBD2. The length of the CDR3 is 14 residues. With 0 bases clipped from V and 4 bases from J, the junction kept 2 bases outside the gene matches. Per germline, CDR1 SGHNT and CDR2 YYREEE (reference sequence). The CDR3 reads CASSLAGGLETQYF. CDR3 in DNA: TGTGCCAGCAGCTTGGCGGGGGGGCTAGAGACCCAGTACTTC.

This clonotype has just a few counts. V usage is TRBV5-1 and J usage is TRBJ1-1; 10 positions match TRBD1. Looked up from germline, CDR1 is SGHRS and CDR2 is YFSETQ. The CDR3 has 16 amino acids. Losses at the gene ends were 1 base for V and 11 bases for J; bases not matched to a gene: 14. CDR3 loop: CASSLRLSGTGDGAFF. CDR3 bases: TGCGCCAGCAGCTTGAGGCTGTCCGGGACAGGGGATGGTGCTTTCTTT.

The chain is built from TRBV20-1 and TRBJ2-3; 8 bases fit TRBD2. Losses at the gene ends were 3 bases for V and 3 bases for J; bases not matched to a gene: 8. Per the germline V gene, CDR1 is DFQATT and CDR2 is SNEGSKA (reference sequence). The CDR3 is 15 amino acids. The CDR3 sequence is CSASGGAVGTDTQYF. The CDR3 DNA reads TGCAGTGCTAGCGGGGGGGCCGTCGGGACAGATACGCAGTATTTT.

This clonotype turned up a few times. This chain joins TRBV25-1 and TRBJ2-3; D possibly corresponds to TRBD2 (6 bases). This CDR3 spans 16 amino acids. V lost 3 bases and J lost 6, with 19 bases in between. Germline values: CDR1 MGHDK, CDR2 SYGVNS. CDR3 sequence: CASSEFGGRLGDTQYF. CDR3 in DNA: TGTGCCAGCAGTGAGTTCGGAGGGCGCCTAGGGGATACGCAGTATTTT.

The V and J genes are TRBV6-5 and TRBJ2-1; 7 nucleotides align to TRBD2. The CDR3 has 15 residues. Germline V lookup: CDR1 MNHEY, CDR2 SVGAGI. The junction had 8 bases not matched to a gene; V was cut back by 0 bases and J by 9 bases. CDR3 sequence: CASSYSIWEGREQFF. The CDR3 region has the DNA TGTGCCAGCAGTTACTCGATATGGGAGGGCCGTGAGCAGTTCTTC.

The chain has TRBV6-2 or TRBV6-3 and TRBJ2-3; 9 bases align to TRBD1. Germline CDR1 MNHEY, CDR2 SVGEGT. This CDR3 has 17 residues. V lost 6 bases and J lost 1; bases outside the gene matches: 11. The chain's CDR3 is CASSYALRDRGTDTQYF. The CDR3 DNA is TGTGCCAGCAGCTACGCCCTACGGGACAGGGGCACAGATACGCAGTATTTT.

V gene TRBV5-1 combines with J gene TRBJ1-1, with unresolved D. V dropped 5 bases and J dropped 1 base, with 12 bases sitting between them. The CDR3 is 14 amino acids. Germline values: CDR1 SGHRS, CDR2 YFSETQ. The CDR3 nucleotides are TGCGCCAGCAGACAGCCCTACCGGAACACTGAAGCTTTCTTT. Translation: CASRQPYRNTEAFF.

This clonotype was recorded many times. The genes are TRBV7-2 and TRBJ1-2, with 10 nucleotides matching TRBD1. CDR1 SGHTA and CDR2 FQGNSA come from the germline V gene. The J segment lost 5 bases and the V segment lost 5 bases, leaving 8 bases of the junction unmatched. CDR3 length: 15 amino acids. This CDR3 is CASSQRQGAEYGYTF. The CDR3 region has the DNA TGTGCCAGCAGCCAACGACAGGGGGCTGAATATGGCTACACCTTC. Variable domain in full (rest from reference TRBV7-2 and TRBJ1-2): GAGVSQSPSNKVTEKGKDVELRCDPISGHTALYWYRQSLGQGLEFLIYFQGNSAPDKSGLPSDRFSAERTGGSVSTLTIQRTQQEDSAVYLCASSQRQGAEYGYTFGSGTRLTVV.

The table lists this clonotype with a few counts. The V and J genes are TRBV11-1 and TRBJ2-1, with D uncertain. This CDR3 is built from 11 residues. V was cut by 5 bases and J by 10 bases, with 9 bases left in between. CDR1 is SGHAT, CDR2 FQDESV, per germline (reference sequence). Here the CDR3 DNA reads TGTGCCAGCAGCCGCGTAGGGGAGCAGTTCTTC. The encoded protein is CASSRVGEQFF.

This clonotype was detected only a few times. CDR3 sequence (DNA): TGTGCCAGCAGTGAACTTCCCTGGGGGACTGAAGCTTTCTTT. This codes for CASSELPWGTEAFF. V and J are TRBV6-1 and TRBJ1-1, with D maybe TRBD1 (5 bases). Trimming removed 2 bases from V and 5 bases from J, with 12 bases in between. The CDR3 spans 14 residues. Per germline, CDR1 MNHNS and CDR2 SASEGT.

This clonotype has just a few counts. This chain joins TRBV12-3 or TRBV12-4 and TRBJ2-2; possible D gene TRBD1, 6 bases. Trimming took off 7 bases at V and 3 bases at J, with 15 bases between the two ends. The CDR3 is 15 amino acids. CDR3 bases: TGTGCCAGCACCCCCCCGGGACAATACACCGGGGAGCTGTTTTTT. This sequence encodes CASTPPGQYTGELFF.

On this clonotype itself: The junction and the germline gene differ at one end; a read error may be behind it. This rearrangement joins TRBV2 to TRBJ1-6; no clear D gene. The CDR3 runs 14 residues. Germline V gene data show CDR1 as SNHLY and CDR2 as FYNNEI. The CDR3 DNA reads TGTGCGACGACGCAGACATTCCTAAATTCACCCCACCACTTT. This gives the protein CATTQTFLNSPHHF.

This sequence joins TRBV4-3 and TRBJ2-3, with TRBD2 matching over 9 bases. With V trimmed by 2 bases and J by 2 bases, 8 bases remained unmatched. CDR3 length: 17 residues. The germline gives CDR1 LGHNA, CDR2 YSLEER. The CDR3 sequence: CASSQRWASGITDTQYF. The CDR3 DNA reads as TGCGCCAGCAGCCAAAGATGGGCTAGCGGGATCACAGATACGCAGTATTTT.

The V call is TRBV12-3 or TRBV12-4, the J call TRBJ1-5; tentatively, D is TRBD1 (6 bases). Trimming removed 10 bases at V and 4 bases at J, with 17 bases between. This CDR3 contains 14 residues. In DNA form, the CDR3 reads TGTGCCACCCAGTTTCGGCAGGGGAATCAGCCCCAGCATTTT. Translation: CATQFRQGNQPQHF.

This rearrangement joins TRBV12-3 or TRBV12-4 to TRBJ1-4, with 11 bases that match TRBD1. V lost 4 bases to trimming and J lost 8 bases; unmatched junction nucleotides: 6. CDR3 length: 15 amino acids. Written as DNA, the CDR3 is TGTGCCAGCAGTTCCACGGACAGGGGGCGCGAAAAACTGTTTTTT. This encodes CASSSTDRGREKLFF.

A single count supports this clonotype. Given a much more abundant clone one base away, this may be a read error. This rearrangement joins TRBV12-3 or TRBV12-4 to TRBJ2-1; 8 positions match TRBD1. J lost 9 bases, V lost 9 bases, and 13 bases had no gene match. The CDR3 is 14 residues long. CDR3 protein: CARSYRGTPPEQFF. The CDR3 DNA reads TGTGCCAGAAGCTACAGGGGGACTCCACCTGAGCAGTTCTTC.

The CDR3 coding sequence is TGCGCCAGCAGCCAAGCCCTAGCGGGCACAGATACGCAGTATTTT. Residues: CASSQALAGTDTQYF. The chain uses TRBV4-3 and TRBJ2-3, with 7 positions matching TRBD2. This CDR3 spans 15 amino acids. Germline V CDR1 and CDR2: LGHNA, YSLEER. V dropped 1 base and J dropped 1; count of bases not matched to a gene: 2.

V is TRBV7-2 and J is TRBJ2-1; TRBD2 aligns across 7 bases. CDR3 length equals 17 residues. Germline V lookup: CDR1 SGHTA, CDR2 FQGNSA. V shed 5 bases and J 0 bases; nucleotides not matched to a gene: 10. CDR3 DNA sequence: TGTGCCAGCAGCCCCGGGGGAGGGGCGAGCTCCTACAATGAGCAGTTCTTC. This codes for CASSPGGGASSYNEQFF.

The chain links TRBV12-3 or TRBV12-4 to TRBJ1-2; D possibly corresponds to TRBD1 (5 bases). CDR3 length: 15 amino acids. V lost 7 bases to trimming and J lost 7 bases, with 22 bases between them. The CDR3 reads CASTPRRDGGIGYTF. CDR3 DNA: TGTGCCAGCACCCCTCGGAGGGATGGGGGGATTGGCTACACCTTC.

This clonotype was recorded once. This chain links TRBV9 with TRBJ2-1, with 8 bases lining up with TRBD2. Germline CDR1 SGDLS, CDR2 YYNGEE. The CDR3 contains 15 residues. The V and J ends lost 0 bases and 5 bases, in that order; junction bases with no gene match: 4. In DNA form, the CDR3 reads TGTGCCAGCAGCGTAGGAGCGGGGGTAAACAATGAGCAGTTCTTC. Its protein is CASSVGAGVNNEQFF.